The sequence of this T cell receptor (beta chain) was determined in a study of immune heterogeneity within non-small cell lung tumors. General observations from the study: Local T-cell repertoire clonality was correlated with local tumor mutational burden, and the correlation was positive. It was moderate in strength but statistically significant (R approximately 0.34). Tumor sites within a patient were found to share identical dominant CDR3 beta clonotypes, and site-unique high-frequency clones were also present.

CDR1 is MRHNA, CDR2 SNTAGT, per germline. This CDR3 comprises 15 residues. Template input was genomic DNA from bulk tumor (about 600 ng per sample). While surgery was under way, several biopsies spaced far apart were taken per primary tumor. It was patients with untreated, newly diagnosed non-small cell lung cancer who underwent curative surgery. As concerns this clonotype: What it binds is unknown. Being one base from a much bigger clone, this may be a read error.

TCR beta CDR3 was amplified by multiplex PCR, first round nine to ten cycles, 32 V and 13 J primers. TCRdb processed the multiplex PCR reads anew with MiXCR; each CDR3 protein has one entry. The sample has about 15,000 distinct CDR3 sequences; over 25% are singletons. The specimen was lung tumor tissue. The receptor comes from a man aged 40-49 years with non-small cell lung cancer. This chain links TRBV6-4 with TRBJ1-3; D is unclear. The chain's CDR3 is CASNDPSTLGNTIYF. The CDR3 region has the DNA TGTGCCAGCAATGACCCCTCTACTCTGGGAAACACCATATATTTT.